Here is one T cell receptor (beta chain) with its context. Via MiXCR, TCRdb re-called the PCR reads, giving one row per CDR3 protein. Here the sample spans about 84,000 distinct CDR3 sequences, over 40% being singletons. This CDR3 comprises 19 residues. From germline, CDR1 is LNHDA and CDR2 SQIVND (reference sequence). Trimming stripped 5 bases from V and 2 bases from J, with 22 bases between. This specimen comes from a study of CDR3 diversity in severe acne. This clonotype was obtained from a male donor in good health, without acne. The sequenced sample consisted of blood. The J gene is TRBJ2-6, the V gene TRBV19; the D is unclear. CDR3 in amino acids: CASSPDSRSPSAGANVLTF. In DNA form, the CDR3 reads TGTGCCAGTAGTCCTGATAGCAGGAGTCCCTCGGCTGGGGCCAACGTCCTGACTTTC.